This T cell receptor (beta chain) emerged from a study of spatial heterogeneity in lung cancer. Study background: Sequencing of follow-up PBMC samples took place when they were available, at a median of approximately two years after resection. Consistently, beta-chain sequences turned up in larger numbers than alpha-chain sequences did. Findings and caveats of the study: Follow-up blood showed ubiquitous expanded tumor TCRs less than blood at resection did.

With V trimmed by 4 bases and J by 3 bases, 6 bases remained unmatched. The CDR3 runs 14 residues. CDR1 is LGHDT, CDR2 YNNKEL, per germline (reference sequence). The time point was: blood at routine non-recurrence follow-up after resection. Unsorted samples of tumor, nontumor lung or frozen PBMC had their whole RNA sequenced. In TCRdb, the 5' RACE reads were re-called with MiXCR into one record per CDR3 protein. The sample lists about 120,000 distinct CDR3 sequences; 12% were seen once. As concerns this clonotype: The antigen remains unidentified.

This chain connects TRBV3-1 to TRBJ2-7, with 7 bases aligning to TRBD1. The sequence was obtained from a male donor with early-stage non-small cell lung cancer. The sample in question was PBMCs, obtained at follow-up. In DNA, the CDR3 is TGTGCCAGCAGCCCGACAGGGTATCTCTACGAGCAGTACTTC. Translated, it gives CASSPTGYLYEQYF.